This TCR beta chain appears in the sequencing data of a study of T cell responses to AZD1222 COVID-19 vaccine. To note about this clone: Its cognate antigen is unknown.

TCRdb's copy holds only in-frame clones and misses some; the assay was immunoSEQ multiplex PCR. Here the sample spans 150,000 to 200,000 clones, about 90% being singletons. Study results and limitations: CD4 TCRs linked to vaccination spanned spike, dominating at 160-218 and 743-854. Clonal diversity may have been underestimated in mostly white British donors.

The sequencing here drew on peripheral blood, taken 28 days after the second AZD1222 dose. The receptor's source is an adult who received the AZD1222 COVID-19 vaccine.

As DNA, the CDR3 is TGCAGTGCTGCCTCCTACGAGCAGTACTTC. It codes for CSAASYEQYF. The rearrangement links TRBV20-1 to TRBJ2-7; D unresolved. The CDR3 extends over 10 amino acids. CDR1 is DFQATT, CDR2 SNEGSKA, per germline (reference sequence). The V end was cut by 5 bases, the J end by 0 bases, with 2 bases between.